This TCR beta chain came from a study of T-cell memory formation after mild COVID-19. The CDR3 contains 13 residues. Germline-derived CDR1 and CDR2 are GTSNPN and SVGIG (reference sequence). Trimming stripped 4 bases from V and 9 bases from J, with 16 bases between. Each CDR3 protein is one row after TCRdb ran MiXCR on the 5' RACE reads. This table holds 210,000 or so distinct CDR3 sequences, 27% found once. As regards this clonotype: What it recognizes is unknown.

Points from the study as a whole: From day 15 to 85, contracting clones were balanced between CD4 and CD8, whereas later expanders leaned toward CD4+. A second wave of clones peaked on day 37, and their SARS-CoV-2 specificity went unconfirmed.

Sequenced: PBMCs or a T cell subset sorted from them (not recorded which). This TCR came from an adult woman who had mild COVID-19 (a few samples of this study predate the infection). Cell type and time point are not known. The V and J genes are TRBV30 and TRBJ2-1; D is undetermined. CDR3 sequence reads: CAWTPSASGEQFF. The CDR3, as DNA: TGTGCCTGGACCCCCAGCGCCAGTGGTGAGCAGTTCTTC.